The 22 T cell receptor beta chains in this list originate from one sample, sequenced in a study of siplizumab effects on memory and regulatory T cells. The protocol was immunoSEQ multiplex PCR, while the TCRdb copy is restricted to in-frame clones and leaves out a portion. The sample carries about 100,000 clones, 91% recorded once. Sample: CD4+ T cells sorted from blood. All receptors come from a human donor in good health.

The chain couples TRBV5-5 to TRBJ2-7; possible D gene TRBD1, 5 bases. There are 13 residues in the CDR3. Trimming stripped 4 bases from V and 3 bases from J, with 11 bases between. The V gene's germline CDR1 is SGHKS and CDR2 YYEKEE (reference sequence). The CDR3 DNA follows: TGTGCCAGCAGCGGAATACAGGACTACGAGCAGTACTTC. Amino acid sequence: CASSGIQDYEQYF.

This rearrangement joins TRBV9 to TRBJ1-1; D gene uncertain. Deletions cut 0 bases from V and 0 bases from J, with 12 bases between. Germline CDR1 reads SGDLS; CDR2 reads YYNGEE. This CDR3 has 16 residues. Written as DNA, the CDR3 is TGTGCCAGCAGCGTAGATAGCCGGGTGGTGAACACTGAAGCTTTCTTT. Its translation: CASSVDSRVVNTEAFF.

The chain links TRBV7-2 to TRBJ2-1; 10 positions match TRBD2. The germline V gene encodes CDR1 SGHTA and CDR2 FQGNSA. J was trimmed by 6 bases and V by 5 bases; bases with no gene match: 7. This CDR3 spans 15 amino acids. CDR3 sequence: CASSTLAGGTNEQFF. In nucleotides, the CDR3 is TGTGCCAGCAGCACTTTAGCGGGGGGCACCAATGAGCAGTTCTTC.

This rearrangement joins TRBV9 to TRBJ1-1, with D possibly being TRBD1 (5 bases). Germline-derived CDR1 and CDR2 are SGDLS and YYNGEE. V was trimmed by 4 bases and J by 4 bases, leaving 11 bases between them. This CDR3 comprises 13 residues. CDR3 DNA sequence: TGTGCCAGCAGCACAACAGGCCCCACTGAAGCTTTCTTT. It specifies CASSTTGPTEAFF.

This rearrangement joins TRBV19 to TRBJ1-4; no clear D gene. The V gene lost 3 bases and the J gene lost 5 bases, with 13 bases spanning the gap. This CDR3 comprises 15 residues. Germline loops: CDR1 LNHDA, CDR2 SQIVND (reference sequence). The CDR3 DNA is TGTGCCAGTAGTATTGATGGTCTCCACAATGAAAAACTGTTTTTT. Its protein is CASSIDGLHNEKLFF.

This clone was seen only a few times. The chain has TRBV6-5 and TRBJ2-7; D may be TRBD2 (6 bases). V was shortened by 0 bases and J by 2 bases, with 11 bases between the two germline ends. Germline loops: CDR1 MNHEY, CDR2 SVGAGI. CDR3 length: 15 residues. CDR3 sequence (DNA): TGTGCCAGCAGTTACTCTCTTCGGGAGCCCTACGAGCAGTACTTC. Its translation is CASSYSLREPYEQYF.

This rearrangement joins TRBV7-9 to TRBJ1-1; the D gene is possibly TRBD1 (5 bases). Looked up from germline, CDR1 is SEHNR and CDR2 is FQNEAQ (reference sequence). CDR3 size: 15 residues. V shed 1 base and J shed 0 bases, with 9 bases lying between them. CDR3 region: CASSLVGQMNTEAFF. The CDR3 DNA sequence: TGTGCCAGCAGCTTAGTGGGGCAGATGAACACTGAAGCTTTCTTT.

The CDR3 loop reads CASSLAGGHKEQFF. DNA of the CDR3: TGTGCCAGCAGTCTAGCGGGGGGCCATAAAGAGCAGTTCTTC. The chain has TRBV28 and TRBJ2-1; TRBD2 matches 11 bases. J lost 10 bases, V lost 5 bases, and 7 bases had no gene match. Germline CDR1 and CDR2: MDHEN and SYDVKM. CDR3 length: 14 residues. Full variable domain (rest looked up from reference TRBV28 and TRBJ2-1): DVKVTQSSRYLVKRTGEKVFLECVQDMDHENMFWYRQDPGLGLRLIYFSYDVKMKEKGDIPEGYSVSREKKERFSLILESASTNQTSMYLCASSLAGGHKEQFFGPGTRLTVL.

The CDR3 nucleotides read TGTGCCAGCAGCTTGGGCGGGGGTGACACCGGGGAGCTGTTTTTT. Its translation: CASSLGGGDTGELFF. The chain recombines TRBV7-2 with TRBJ2-2; 7 bases align to TRBD2. The CDR3 extends over 15 amino acids. The germline gives CDR1 SGHTA, CDR2 FQGNSA. With V trimmed by 3 bases and J by 3 bases, 4 bases remained unmatched.

This clone is a singleton in its sample. The rearrangement uses TRBV19 and TRBJ1-5; D uncertain. V lost 4 bases, J lost 3 bases, and 10 bases lay in between. Germline CDR1 is LNHDA and CDR2 is SQIVND (reference sequence). The CDR3 runs to 14 residues. CDR3 nucleotides: TGTGCCAGTAGTAAAGGTCAGCTCAATCAGCCCCAGCATTTT. This codes for CASSKGQLNQPQHF.

Of note for this clone: The same CDR3 arises from other DNA sequences in this sample as well. The J gene is TRBJ2-2, the V gene TRBV18; weak D call: TRBD2 (6 bases). The CDR3 loop spans 14 amino acids. CDR1 and CDR2 from the germline V gene are KGHSH and LQKENI. V lost 3 bases to trimming and J lost 2 bases, with 7 bases between them. CDR3 nucleotides: TGTGCCAGCTCACCGGGACTTAACACCGGGGAGCTGTTTTTT. This encodes CASSPGLNTGELFF.

The chain links TRBV6-5 to TRBJ2-7; D uncertain. The CDR3 consists of 16 residues. The germline gives CDR1 MNHEY, CDR2 SVGAGI. Trimming cost V 2 bases and J 3 bases, with 17 bases left between them. The CDR3 DNA sequence: TGTGCCAGCAGTTACGACGTGGGCAGGTCCTTCTACGAGCAGTACTTC. Translated: CASSYDVGRSFYEQYF.

J is TRBJ2-1 and V is TRBV30; possible D gene TRBD1, 8 bases. The CDR3 has 18 amino acids. The V end lost 4 bases, the J end lost 7 bases, and 29 bases lay between the germline ends. The V gene's germline CDR1 is GTSNPN and CDR2 SVGIG (reference sequence). The CDR3 DNA sequence: TGTGCCTGGATGCTCCGAGACAGGGGAGATGGGCGGGGGAATGAGCAGTTCTTC. Translated: CAWMLRDRGDGRGNEQFF.

The CDR3 coding sequence is TGTGCCAGCAGCTTGGTGGCAGGGAGTTCCGTCACTGAAGCTTTCTTT. Amino acids: CASSLVAGSSVTEAFF. The chain recombines TRBV5-4 with TRBJ1-1, with a tentative D call TRBD1 (5 bases). V was shortened by 0 bases and J by 4 bases, with 16 bases between the two germline ends. The CDR3 is 16 residues long. The germline V gene encodes CDR1 SGHNT and CDR2 YYREEE (reference sequence).

The V gene is TRBV30, the J gene TRBJ2-2; 10 bases align to TRBD2. Losses at the gene ends were 3 bases for V and 6 bases for J; bases not matched to a gene: 4. Germline loops: CDR1 GTSNPN, CDR2 SVGIG (reference sequence). This CDR3 has 14 amino acids. CDR3 sequence reads: CAWRGSGGAGELFF. The DNA for the CDR3 is TGTGCCTGGAGAGGGAGCGGGGGGGCCGGGGAGCTGTTTTTT.

The V call is TRBV19, the J call TRBJ1-2; 7 positions agree with TRBD1. The CDR3 sequence is 16 residues long. The V and J ends lost 4 bases and 4 bases, in that order; junction bases with no gene match: 12. Germline CDR1 LNHDA, CDR2 SQIVND (reference sequence). CDR3 DNA sequence: TGTGCCAGTAGTACCCTGACAGGGAACTCATTCTATGGCTACACCTTC. This sequence encodes CASSTLTGNSFYGYTF.

The chain carries TRBV11-2 and TRBJ1-3; D is ambiguous. In germline, CDR1 is SGHAT, CDR2 FQNNGV. Trimming removed 5 bases at V and 0 bases at J, with 8 bases between. CDR3 length: 14 amino acids. CDR3 loop: CASSPGVSGNTIYF. Written as DNA, the CDR3 is TGTGCCAGCAGCCCCGGGGTCTCTGGAAACACCATATATTTT. The variable domain in full, with the rest retrieved from reference TRBV11-2 and TRBJ1-3, is EAGVAQSPRYKIIEKRQSVAFWCNPISGHATLYWYQQILGQGPKLLIQFQNNGVVDDSQLPKDRFSAERLKGVDSTLKIQPAKLEDSAVYLCASSPGVSGNTIYFGEGSWLTVV.

V is TRBV12-2 and J is TRBJ2-7; TRBD1 was called by the table and not checked on the DNA. TRBV12-2 is assigned pseudogene status. This CDR3 has 14 residues. The DNA of the CDR3 is TGTGCAAGTCGCTCGAGTTGGGACAGGGATCTCCCGTACTTC. Residues: CASRSSWDRDLPYF.

The CDR3 here is CASSLRASGAYNEQFF. CDR3 in DNA: TGTGCCAGCAGCTTACGGGCTAGCGGGGCCTACAATGAGCAGTTCTTC. The rearrangement joins TRBV11-2 to TRBJ2-1, with 9 bases fitting TRBD2. V shed 2 bases, J shed 2 bases, and the junction held 4 bases outside the gene matches. Germline lookup yields CDR1 SGHAT and CDR2 FQNNGV. CDR3 size: 16 residues. Using reference TRBV11-2 and TRBJ2-1 for the parts outside the CDR3, the full variable domain is EAGVAQSPRYKIIEKRQSVAFWCNPISGHATLYWYQQILGQGPKLLIQFQNNGVVDDSQLPKDRFSAERLKGVDSTLKIQPAKLEDSAVYLCASSLRASGAYNEQFFGPGTRLTVL.

The chain has TRBV7-9 and TRBJ1-1, with 9 bases identical to TRBD1. Trimming removed 1 base from V and 3 bases from J; junction bases left unmatched: 6. This CDR3 region has 16 residues. CDR1 and CDR2 (germline): SEHNR, FQNEAQ (reference sequence). In DNA form, the CDR3 reads TGTGCCAGCAGCTTAGGGGACAGGGCGGTCGACACTGAAGCTTTCTTT. This translates into CASSLGDRAVDTEAFF.

The chain uses TRBV7-9 and TRBJ2-3, with TRBD1 matching 7 bases. Losses at the gene ends were 1 base for V and 4 bases for J; bases not matched to a gene: 2. Germline CDR1 and CDR2: SEHNR and FQNEAQ (reference sequence). The CDR3 has 14 residues. DNA for the CDR3: TGTGCCAGCAGCTTAGACAGGGGTGCAGATACGCAGTATTTT. Its translation: CASSLDRGADTQYF.

Only one count was recorded for this clone. The junction shows a germline mismatch at one end, possibly a read error. The chain uses TRBV2 and TRBJ2-7; 9 bases map to TRBD2. Germline CDR1 reads SNHLY; CDR2 reads FYNNEI. This CDR3 has 11 amino acids. CDR3 bases: TGTGCCAGCAGTAAGGCGGGGGGGGTACTCTTC. Amino acid sequence: CASSKAGGVLF.